This TCR beta chain was recorded in a study of persistence of HIV-infected CD4 T cells. The immunoSEQ assay was version 4, run in survey mode. Clones were read by immunoSEQ multiplex PCR, and TCRdb kept only the in-frame ones, dropping some. The sample consists of about 7,500 clones, just over 60% of them appearing once. The CDR3 contains 18 residues. The V gene lost 0 bases and the J gene lost 0 bases, with 15 bases spanning the gap. CDR1 and CDR2 (germline): MNHNS, SASEGT. The stimulus was lysate of CMV-infected fibroblasts, about 10 ug/mL. Responding CD4+ T cells were sorted by upregulation of both CD40 ligand and CD69. This clone was recorded once. Its target is unknown.

The sequencing here drew on CD4+ T cells sorted from PBMCs after roughly 20-hour stimulation, taken from a patient who received antiretroviral therapy. This clonotype was sampled from an adult man with HIV who was CMV-seropositive. V gene TRBV6-1 combines with J gene TRBJ1-3; no clear D. The CDR3 reads CASSEAWGARRSGNTIYF. CDR3 in DNA: TGTGCCAGCAGTGAAGCATGGGGAGCAAGACGCTCTGGAAACACCATATATTTT.